The T cell receptor (beta chain) described here comes from a study of shared clonotypes between healthy human individuals. In the study overall: CD4 naive and CD4 memory each took three plates per donor, while CD8 naive took two and CD8 memory one.

In the case of this clone: The antigen remains undetermined.

The CDR3 covers 14 residues. Losses at the gene ends were 1 base for V and 4 bases for J; bases not matched to a gene: 3. Germline V gene sequence: CDR1 ENHRY, CDR2 SYGVKD. Selected positively for CCR7 and CD45RO-negative, naive CD8 cells excluded terminally differentiated effector memory CD45RA+ cells. The DNA input per sorted-subset replicate PCR was about 220 ng, corresponding to tens of thousands of T cell genomes. The repertoire was sequenced with immunoSEQ multiplex PCR; TCRdb's copy has only in-frame clones and lacks some. Among approximately 600,000 clones listed, 85% to 95% were seen once. Study results and limitations: A reduction in generation probabilities was seen for non-shared clonotypes relative to those shared by all four donors.

The TCR comes from a woman under 40 in good health. The chain carries TRBV10-3 and TRBJ2-5, with 7 bases lining up with TRBD1. Sequenced: naive CD8+ T cells sorted from blood. For the CDR3, the DNA is TGTGCCATCAGTGAGTTACAGGGGTCAGAGACCCAGTACTTC. Translating it yields CAISELQGSETQYF.